This T cell receptor beta chain came from a study of shared clonotypes between healthy human individuals. About the research overall: The composition of the donors was two women and a few men aged 18 to 49. Each donor's CD4 naive and CD4 memory cells filled three plates apiece, CD8 naive two, and CD8 memory one.

In the naive CD8 group, cells lacked CD45RO and were positively selected for CCR7, so terminally differentiated effector memory CD45RA+ cells were left out. Germline CDR1 and CDR2: MNHEY and SMNVEV (reference sequence). Trimming removed 6 bases at V and 8 bases at J, with 22 bases between. The CDR3 runs to 16 residues. At the deep level, the assay was run. Roughly 200 ng DNA, tens of thousands of T cell genomes, went into each sorted-subset replicate PCR. The assay was immunoSEQ multiplex PCR, and TCRdb's table has in-frame clones only and misses some. The sample lists just over 2,000,000 clones; about 94% were seen once.

The V and J genes are TRBV27 and TRBJ1-4; the D is unclear. The TCR sequence derives from a man younger than 30 in good health. The sample comprised naive CD8+ T cells sorted from blood. The CDR3 region is CASSPGRVQALEKLFF. In DNA form, the CDR3 reads TGTGCCAGCAGCCCCGGTCGCGTCCAGGCCTTGGAAAAACTGTTTTTT.